Sequencing of this T cell receptor beta chain was carried out in a study of radiotherapy plus CTLA-4 blockade in lung cancer. Study-wide context: Among all patients, 18% showed objective responses, while more than 25% had disease control. General study points: Interferon-beta, together with early blood T cell clone dynamics, reportedly best predicted response.

In the case of this clone: Its antigen is as yet unknown.

Assay used: immunoSEQ multiplex PCR; TCRdb lists only in-frame clones, some missing. The sample lists about 88,000 clones; about three quarters were seen once. The specimen was peripheral blood, collected from a patient treated with radiotherapy plus ipilimumab. The source is a human donor with non-small cell lung cancer that progressed on radiotherapy plus ipilimumab.

As DNA, the CDR3 is TGTGCCAGCAGTTCCTTGGGGGGGAGGGGGAACAATGAGCAGTTCTTC. Residues: CASSSLGGRGNNEQFF. The rearrangement links TRBV27 to TRBJ2-1; D is possibly TRBD2 (7 bases). Trimming left V 4 bases short and J 5 bases short, with 18 bases between. Germline V gene sequence: CDR1 MNHEY, CDR2 SMNVEV (reference sequence). The CDR3 runs 16 residues.